One and the same sample provided the 20 T cell receptor beta chains below, sequenced in a study of blood T cell repertoires in COVID-19. Profiling relied on immunoSEQ multiplex PCR, and the TCRdb table lists in-frame clones only, not all of them. The data contain about 210,000 clones, approximately 85% of them singletons. The specimen was PBMCs or T cells enriched from blood (not recorded which). The receptors were gathered from a man between 40 and 49 years old with acute COVID-19.

The V gene is TRBV24-1, the J gene TRBJ2-1, with 12 bases aligning to TRBD2. The V gene end was trimmed by 5 bases and the J gene end by 0 bases; junction bases not matched to a gene: 10. CDR1 KGHDR and CDR2 SFDVKD come from the germline V gene. The CDR3 covers 19 residues. CDR3 loop: CATSGHPSGRGSSYNEQFF. The CDR3 nucleotides are TGTGCCACCAGTGGCCACCCTAGCGGGAGGGGGAGCTCCTACAATGAGCAGTTCTTC.

This clone was found a few times. The chain couples TRBV30 to TRBJ1-1; TRBD1 might be the D (6 bases). The CDR3 has 15 residues. The V end lost 4 bases, the J end lost 0 bases, and 15 bases lay between the germline ends. The germline V gene encodes CDR1 GTSNPN and CDR2 SVGIG (reference sequence). CDR3 loop: CAWKARGIMNTEAFF. The CDR3 nucleotides read TGTGCCTGGAAAGCGAGGGGGATTATGAACACTGAAGCTTTCTTT.

As concerns this clone: A read error may produce the germline difference seen at one junction end. The chain uses TRBV11-2 and TRBJ2-3, with D maybe TRBD2 (9 bases). The CDR3 is 15 amino acids. The germline gives CDR1 SGHAT, CDR2 FQNNGV. The CDR3 DNA is TGTGCCAGCAACTTAAACTCGGCGGGAGGGCTCAGGGGGCCTTTT. Translation: CASNLNSAGGLRGPF.

This clone was counted between two and nine times. V and J are TRBV5-6 and TRBJ1-1; D not certain. The CDR3 consists of 15 residues. Per germline, CDR1 SGHDT and CDR2 YYEEEE. V was shortened by 4 bases and J by 5 bases, with 18 bases between the two germline ends. The chain's CDR3 is CASSPDGLSRTEAFF. The CDR3 DNA reads as TGTGCCAGCAGCCCGGACGGACTGTCTAGGACTGAAGCTTTCTTT.

CDR3 amino acids: CASSKMGRETQYF. CDR3 nucleotides: TGTGCCAGCAGTAAGATGGGGAGGGAGACCCAGTACTTC. The chain recombines TRBV6-5 with TRBJ2-5, with D tentatively TRBD2 (6 bases). Trimming left V 5 bases short and J 5 bases short, with 12 bases between. CDR1 and CDR2 from the germline V gene are MNHEY and SVGAGI. The CDR3 is 13 amino acids.

The V gene is TRBV23-1, the J gene TRBJ1-2, with TRBD1 matching 10 bases. TRBV23-1 is an ORF, with its function uncertain. This CDR3 contains 16 residues. Trimming at V came to 3 bases and at J to 7 bases, leaving 11 bases not matched to a gene. For the CDR3, the DNA is TGCGCCAGCAGTCACTGGAGACAGGGGGCGCCGGGTGGCTACACCTTC. This sequence encodes CASSHWRQGAPGGYTF.

This clone was observed a few times. The genes are TRBV6-5 and TRBJ2-7, with 9 bases lining up with TRBD1. Germline loops: CDR1 MNHEY, CDR2 SVGAGI. V lost 8 bases, J lost 4 bases, and 9 bases stayed unmatched. The CDR3 sequence is 14 residues long. CDR3 sequence: CASGFQGQGYEQYF. The CDR3 DNA reads as TGTGCCAGCGGATTCCAGGGACAGGGATACGAGCAGTACTTC.

V usage is TRBV15 and J usage is TRBJ1-1; D unresolved. V gave up 3 bases and J gave up 7 bases, with 15 bases separating them. The V gene's germline CDR1 is LNHNV and CDR2 YYDKDF (reference sequence). The CDR3 runs to 14 residues. This CDR3 reads CATSRVLAGGEAFF. CDR3 DNA: TGTGCCACCAGCAGGGTGTTGGCGGGAGGTGAAGCTTTCTTT.

The gene calls are TRBV12-1 and TRBJ2-1; the D call in the table, TRBD2, was not verified against the DNA. TRBV12-1 is an annotated pseudogene. The CDR3 runs to 14 residues. The CDR3 here is CASTQAGFYNEQFF. In nucleotides, the CDR3 is TGTGCCAGCACCCAAGCGGGATTCTACAATGAGCAGTTCTTC.

The gene calls are TRBV13 and TRBJ2-3; D may be TRBD2 (5 bases). The germline V gene encodes CDR1 PRHDT and CDR2 FYEKMQ (reference sequence). The CDR3 has 13 residues. Trimming removed 4 bases at V and 5 bases at J, with 10 bases between. The CDR3 sequence: CASSSLGRDTQYF. For the CDR3, the DNA is TGTGCCAGCAGCTCCTTAGGGAGAGATACGCAGTATTTT. The full variable domain, rest sourced from reference TRBV13 and TRBJ2-3, is AAGVIQSPRHLIKEKRETATLKCYPIPRHDTVYWYQQGPGQDPQFLISFYEKMQSDKGSIPDRFSAQQFSDYHSELNMSSLELGDSALYFCASSSLGRDTQYFGPGTRLTVL.

The chain links TRBV6-1 to TRBJ2-2; 10 bases fit TRBD2. V lost 4 bases and J lost 0; bases outside the gene matches: 8. Germline V CDR1 and CDR2: MNHNS, SASEGT. This CDR3 has 18 residues. DNA of the CDR3: TGTGCCAGCAGTGTATTAATCGGGACTAGCGCGAACACCGGGGAGCTGTTTTTT. It encodes CASSVLIGTSANTGELFF.

This clone was seen a handful of times. The chain uses TRBV11-2 and TRBJ2-2; 7 bases agree with TRBD1. Germline V gives CDR1 SGHAT, CDR2 FQNNGV. The CDR3 is 16 amino acids. The J segment lost 3 bases and the V segment lost 5 bases, leaving 9 bases of the junction unmatched. The CDR3 region is CASSPRQGGYTGELFF. CDR3 in DNA: TGTGCCAGCAGCCCCCGACAGGGCGGGTACACCGGGGAGCTGTTTTTT.

The V and J genes are TRBV24-1 and TRBJ2-7; D not resolved. The CDR3 runs 11 residues. Trimming took 1 base from V and 7 from J, leaving 4 bases between them. Germline V gene lookup returns CDR1 KGHDR and CDR2 SFDVKD. For the CDR3, the DNA is TGTGCCACCAGTGATTTCGGTGAGCAGTACTTC. This translates into CATSDFGEQYF.

This chain links TRBV23-1 with TRBJ1-2, with TRBD1 as a possible D gene (6 bases). TRBV23-1 is treated as an ORF (open reading frame) with a function not yet certain. CDR3 size: 13 residues. V gave up 4 bases and J gave up 2 bases, with 8 bases separating them. The CDR3 nucleotides are TGCGCCAGCAGTCTACAGGGAAACTATGGCTACACCTTC. It encodes CASSLQGNYGYTF.

The V call is TRBV28, the J call TRBJ2-7, with 8 bases fitting TRBD2. The length of the CDR3 is 13 residues. V shed 7 bases and J 0 bases; nucleotides not matched to a gene: 2. CDR1 and CDR2 (germline): MDHEN, SYDVKM. CDR3 sequence: CASNSGSSYEQYF. The CDR3 DNA follows: TGTGCCAGCAACAGCGGGAGCTCCTACGAGCAGTACTTC.

The chain couples TRBV7-2 to TRBJ1-1; possible D gene TRBD1, 6 bases. Trimming took off 5 bases at V and 4 bases at J, with 11 bases between the two ends. Germline CDR1 and CDR2: SGHTA and FQGNSA. The CDR3 is 13 amino acids. CDR3 DNA: TGTGCCAGCAGCGCTGACAGGATCACTGAAGCTTTCTTT. Its translation: CASSADRITEAFF.

The chain links TRBV5-8 to TRBJ2-3; tentative D call: TRBD2 (5 bases). Trimming left V 2 bases short and J 2 bases short, with 18 bases between. This CDR3 region has 17 residues. CDR1 and CDR2 (germline): SGHTS, YDEGEE. The DNA of the CDR3 is TGTGCCAGCAGCTTCCCGCACCGGGGAGCACCCACAGATACGCAGTATTTT. Translation gives CASSFPHRGAPTDTQYF.

This chain joins TRBV3-1 (or the pseudogene TRBV3-2) and TRBJ2-7; 11 positions agree with TRBD1. V shed 5 bases and J 3 bases; nucleotides not matched to a gene: 6. Per germline, CDR1 LGHDT and CDR2 YNNKEL (reference sequence). This CDR3 has 15 residues. The CDR3: CASSVRDRGIYEQYF. CDR3 nucleotides: TGTGCCAGCAGCGTCCGGGACAGGGGGATCTACGAGCAGTACTTC.

The rearrangement links TRBV28 to TRBJ2-5; TRBD2 matches at 7 bases. V was clipped by 5 bases and J by 0 bases; unmatched bases: 9. The CDR3 is 16 residues long. Germline V CDR1 and CDR2: MDHEN, SYDVKM. The CDR3 region is CASSPSSGSYQETQYF. The CDR3 coding sequence is TGTGCCAGCAGTCCATCTAGCGGATCGTACCAAGAGACCCAGTACTTC. Full variable domain (remainder filled in from reference TRBV28 and TRBJ2-5): DVKVTQSSRYLVKRTGEKVFLECVQDMDHENMFWYRQDPGLGLRLIYFSYDVKMKEKGDIPEGYSVSREKKERFSLILESASTNQTSMYLCASSPSSGSYQETQYFGPGTRLLVL.

This clone was observed once. Here the CDR3 reads CASSEGVDRANQPQHF. As DNA, the CDR3 is TGTGCCAGCAGTGAGGGGGTAGACAGGGCAAATCAGCCCCAGCATTTT. The chain couples TRBV2 to TRBJ1-5; 7 nucleotides match TRBD1. V dropped 3 bases and J dropped 4; count of bases not matched to a gene: 9. Germline V gene lookup returns CDR1 SNHLY and CDR2 FYNNEI. The CDR3 totals 16 residues.